The rows below give T cell receptor beta chains drawn from one sample of a study of T cells expressing NK-cell markers. TCRdb re-called the 5' RACE reads; one entry per CDR3 protein, DNA not given. This sample's table has about 460,000 distinct CDR3 sequences. The specimen sequenced was blood T cells: a sorted CD56 or NKG2C T cell subset, CD4+ or CD8+ T cells, or bulk PBMC T cells (not recorded which). These receptors were obtained from a woman aged 50 to 60 in good health. The CDR3 runs from the conserved cysteine through the conserved F or W. Fields, in order: V gene, J gene, CDR3 protein.

TRBV7-2,TRBJ2-2,CASSPRPLLAGMAGELFF
TRBV19,TRBJ2-1,CASSILPGQGEQFF
TRBV18,TRBJ1-2,CASSPIGGKDYGYTF
TRBV19,TRBJ2-3,CASSPAGNTDTQYF
TRBV10-3,TRBJ2-3,CAISRARGASTDTQYF
TRBV15,TRBJ2-1,CATSKSGLSYNEQFF
TRBV7-8,TRBJ2-1,CASSLRLAGAYNEQFF
TRBV24-1,TRBJ2-1,CATSDFLGTGNNEQFF
TRBV19,TRBJ2-1,CASSINRGRTRNEQFF
TRBV6-2/TRBV6-3,TRBJ2-5,CASSYSRAPNGGVQETQYF
TRBV7-6,TRBJ2-2,CASSLALVQLGSNTGELFF
TRBV24-1,TRBJ1-5,CATSERAGTGVDQPQHF
TRBV12-3/TRBV12-4,TRBJ1-2,CASSPGAGGGGYTF
TRBV27,TRBJ2-3,CATIAGGLGTQYF
TRBV5-1,TRBJ1-1,CASSLTGVDTEAFF
TRBV27,TRBJ2-1,CASSLTSVASYNEQFF
TRBV2,TRBJ1-1,CASEGRTEAFF
TRBV6-1,TRBJ2-3,CASRRASWTSGTDTQYF
TRBV12-3/TRBV12-4,TRBJ2-7,CASILGQGGYEQYF
TRBV29-1,TRBJ2-4,CSVDSGTPLAKNIQYF
TRBV20-1,TRBJ2-3,CSATTSGRGGTDTQYF
TRBV4-1,TRBJ1-6,CASSQGTGGNSPLHF
TRBV20-1,TRBJ2-1,CSARDRLRNNEQFF
TRBV30,TRBJ1-4,CAWEATNEKLFF
TRBV7-2,TRBJ2-7,CASSLVSGLDYEQYF
TRBV24-1,TRBJ1-2,CATSATVSYGYTF
TRBV7-9,TRBJ1-5,CASSYDSQAQPQHF
TRBV12-3/TRBV12-4,TRBJ2-3,CASSVGQGRSDTQYF
TRBV5-1,TRBJ2-3,CASSLAPPGSPSTDTQYF
TRBV5-1,TRBJ2-1,CASRLDPTAIEQFF
TRBV11-2,TRBJ2-1,CAIQGGGEQFF
TRBV11-2,TRBJ2-2,CASSRSRTGELFF
TRBV12-3/TRBV12-4,TRBJ1-1,CASSFGTAILNTEAFF
TRBV5-5,TRBJ2-3,CASSPEVGRTDTQYF
TRBV11-2,TRBJ1-1,CASSLHDRGEAFF
TRBV6-2/TRBV6-3,TRBJ1-1,CASSYGLGRLNTEAFF
TRBV11-3,TRBJ2-3,CASSVRPTDTQYF
TRBV19,TRBJ1-5,CASSFARTPNQPQHF
TRBV28,TRBJ1-5,CASSLAGNTPQHF
TRBV27,TRBJ2-3,CASSGRRKGGTDTQYF
TRBV12-3/TRBV12-4,TRBJ1-2,CASSPRVGRGYTF
TRBV7-3,TRBJ2-3,CASSSETRFGTDTQYF
TRBV27,TRBJ2-1,CASSLSGAEHNEQFF
TRBV15,TRBJ2-4,CATSKRTGSKNIQYF